The clone carrying this T cell receptor (beta chain) has a count of ten or more. What it binds is not known. This entry is derived from a study of metastatic and nonmetastatic thyroid tumors. Study context: Repertoire comparisons spanned blood and tumor or nodule tissue from malignant and benign thyroid patients. Overall study results and limits: Reports indicated that malignant thyroid tumors showed significantly higher TCR beta diversity than benign nodules did, in blood and tumor.

Original processing methods: Using the CDR3 differences seen across clinicopathological groups, the authors built a distant-metastasis classifier for papillary thyroid cancer, which was meant to discriminate distant-metastatic patients. TCRdb re-called the PCR reads through MiXCR. These V and J calls are TCRdb output, not the study's own analysis. The sample has approximately 22,000 clones, roughly 13% seen once; the top ten hold roughly an eighth. V dropped 7 bases and J dropped 4 bases, with 15 bases sitting between them. Germline V lookup: CDR1 SNHLY, CDR2 FYNNEI. The CDR3 length is 14 residues. Every patient underwent thyroid surgery untreated.

This clonotype was sampled from a female donor with papillary thyroid cancer or a benign thyroid nodule (not recorded which). Some clones in this sample may be carry-over from other donors' samples. The source material was blood. This sequence joins TRBV2 and TRBJ2-3; the D gene is possibly TRBD1 (5 bases). The CDR3 sequence is CASMAGSSADTQYF. The CDR3 nucleotides are TGTGCCAGCATGGCAGGGTCGTCAGCAGATACGCAGTATTTT.